Reported below is one TCR beta chain. The antigen is not known. The sample originates from a study of T cell responses to AZD1222 COVID-19 vaccine. Study context: Some second doses came at about 4 weeks and others at about 12 weeks; these were pooled. Regarding the study as a whole: Receipt of two AZD1222 doses was followed by a rise in Spike-specific TCR breadth and depth.

The CDR3 extends over 14 amino acids. Trimming cost V 1 base and J 1 base; bases outside gene matches: 0. The germline gives CDR1 LNHNV, CDR2 YYDKDF (reference sequence). The data were produced by immunoSEQ multiplex PCR, yet TCRdb's version contains in-frame clones alone and is incomplete. In the table there are some 120,000 clones, around 87% of which are singletons. The material sequenced was peripheral blood, taken on day 0 of AZD1222 vaccination. The sequence came from an adult in good health. The chain links TRBV15 to TRBJ1-1, with TRBD1 matching 7 bases. Written as DNA, the CDR3 is TGTGCCACCAGCAGAGGGGACAGGAACACTGAAGCTTTCTTT. This sequence encodes CATSRGDRNTEAFF.